This T cell receptor beta chain was sequenced for a study of blood T cell repertoires in COVID-19 (TCRdb year 2020). About the full investigation: The collaborator samples originated in the United States, Italy and Spain and spanned the acute and convalescent phases of COVID-19. The repertoires were released in a freely available public database intended as a resource for research on the immune response to SARS-CoV-2. Sample metadata almost always included a de-identified subject ID, COVID-19 status, age in years and sex. HLA class I and class II types, where available, came from metadata supplied by the sample provider rather than from assay-based typing. The prospective study material was composed of cDNA or gDNA derived from T cells, B-cell-depleted T cells, or PBMCs. The dataset comprised deeply sampled blood TCRbeta repertoires from subjects exposed to, actively infected with, or recovered from COVID-19. Samples were obtained from the ongoing ImmuneRACE study (first 160 participants) and from some 1,200 subjects provided by 6 global collaborators. What the study reported, not specific to this receptor: How much clinical and demographic metadata was included differed by source and by participant, and the metadata was provided uncurated.

CDR1 and CDR2, looked up from the germline V gene (reference sequence), are LGHDT and YNNKEL. The CDR3 runs 13 residues from the cysteine to the phenylalanine. Here the CDR3 DNA is all that survives: 39 bases in frame from base 1. V was cut back by 4 bases and J by 5 bases, leaving a gap of 12 bases between them. TCRbeta CDR3 regions were amplified from genomic DNA by means of the immunoSEQ Assay, a bias-controlled multiplex PCR. The authors processed their data as follows. Within the assay, amplification of reference gene primers was used to estimate how many nucleated cells each sample contained. Sequence reads were collapsed and filtered to measure the absolute abundance of every unique TCRbeta CDR3 rearrangement. For each sample, productive Simpson clonality was calculated as the square root of Simpson's diversity index across productive rearrangements. In its TCRdb copy, this immuneACCESS table keeps in-frame sequences only and misses some clones. Where compared with another copy, unresolved V genes explain less than half of these, and the others have no known cause. The V and J calls and clone size come from that table; D and trimming were worked out from the DNA. This sample holds about 89,000 clones; approximately 89% were observed only once. Approximately 0.5% of the sample goes to the ten largest clones.

Of note for this clone: It lacks a known antigen. The sample holds no much larger clone one base away, and base qualities are not on file.

Collaborating institutions collected whole blood in K2EDTA tubes following their own protocols. For TCRbeta analysis, collaborator samples were shipped as frozen whole blood, as isolated PBMCs, or as DNA extracted from either sample type. Recombination linked TRBV3-1 (or the pseudogene TRBV3-2) to TRBJ2-7; TRBD1 could be the D gene, as 5 bases match. This receptor was obtained from a man in his sixties with acute or convalescent COVID-19. Sequencing used peripheral blood. CDR3 loop: CASSRQPRNEQYF. In nucleotide form, the sequence is TGTGCCAGCAGCCGACAGCCTCGGAACGAGCAGTACTTC.